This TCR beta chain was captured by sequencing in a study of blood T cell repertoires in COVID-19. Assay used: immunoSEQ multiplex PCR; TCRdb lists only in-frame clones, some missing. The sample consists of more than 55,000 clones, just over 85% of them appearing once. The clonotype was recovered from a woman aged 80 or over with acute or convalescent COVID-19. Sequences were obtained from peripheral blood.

The CDR3 spells CAWTRNSGNTIYF. The DNA of the CDR3 is TGTGCCTGGACTCGTAACTCTGGAAACACCATATATTTT. The rearrangement uses TRBV30 and TRBJ1-3, with D uncertain. This CDR3 contains 13 residues. Trimming took off 4 bases at V and 0 bases at J, with 7 bases between the two ends. Per germline, CDR1 GTSNPN and CDR2 SVGIG (reference sequence).